In its sample, the clone carrying this T cell receptor beta chain was seen a few times. These data come from a study of T cell changes during pregnancy in multiple sclerosis. CDR3 length: 13 residues. V lost 5 bases to trimming and J lost 4 bases; unmatched junction nucleotides: 1. Germline CDR1 reads MNHNS; CDR2 reads SASEGT. Profiled with immunoSEQ multiplex PCR; TCRdb holds only in-frame clones, not every one. The sample consists of about 120,000 clones, around 90% of them appearing once. This chain connects TRBV6-1 to TRBJ1-1; 10 nucleotides match TRBD1. Sequenced material: peripheral blood, taken in the third trimester of pregnancy. The TCR originated in a female donor with multiple sclerosis, enrolled in a pregnancy study. The chain's CDR3 is CASSWDRGTEAFF. The CDR3 DNA is TGTGCCAGCAGTTGGGACAGGGGCACTGAAGCTTTCTTT.